The rows below give T cell receptor beta chains drawn from one sample of a study of OX40 agonist ivuxolimab in advanced cancers. Here immunoSEQ multiplex PCR was the method, and the copy in TCRdb shows in-frame clones only, minus some. The sample lists 75,000 to 90,000 clones, 92% occurring once. The input for sequencing was CD4+ or CD8+ T cells sorted from blood, taken in a trial of the OX40 agonist ivuxolimab. The source is an adult with an advanced solid tumor such as melanoma, head and neck, liver or kidney cancer. The CDR3 runs from the conserved cysteine through the conserved F or W. A D gene is named only where the DNA matches it firmly. A row's size may be missing; if present it is once, few, many or a size class.

>TRBV4-2|-|TRBD1|TRBJ2-5
TGTGCCAGCAGTCCTTCCGGACAGGCGGACCAAGAGACCCAGTACTTC
CASSPSGQADQETQYF
>TRBV2|-|-|TRBJ2-7
TGTGCCAGCACCTTCGCCCAGGCTAGCTACGAGCAGTACTTC
CASTFAQASYEQYF
>TRBV29-1|-|-|TRBJ1-1
TGCAGCTCGATACCTCCCGGGACGGGGAACACTGAAGCTTTCTTT
CSSIPPGTGNTEAFF
>TRBV6-6|-|-|TRBJ2-7
TGTGCCAGCAGTTACTCGGGGAGGCTCCCCTCCTACGAGCAGTACTTC
CASSYSGRLPSYEQYF
>TRBV18|-|TRBD1|TRBJ1-5
TGTGCCAGCTCACTCGACAGGGAAAGGTGGGGTAATCAGCCCCAGCATTTT
CASSLDRERWGNQPQHF
>TRBV11-2|-|TRBD2|TRBJ2-1
TGTGCCAGCAGACCGTCGAGCGGGGGGGCCGGTGAGCAGTTCTTC
CASRPSSGGAGEQFF
>TRBV28|-|TRBD1|TRBJ2-3
TGTGCCAGCGGGACAGGGAGCACAGATACGCAGTATTTT
CASGTGSTDTQYF
>TRBV2|-|TRBD1|TRBJ1-2
TGTGCCAGCACTCAGACAGGGATTAGGGGCTACACCTTC
CASTQTGIRGYTF
>TRBV28|-|TRBD1|TRBJ1-1
TGTGCCAGCAGTCCTCTGGGGACAGGGGGATTGTACACTGAAGCTTTCTTT
CASSPLGTGGLYTEAFF
>TRBV11-3|-|-|TRBJ2-2
TGTGCCAGCAGCCCGGGACAACATATGGGGACCGGGGAGCTGTTTTTT
CASSPGQHMGTGELFF
>TRBV5-1|once|TRBD1|TRBJ2-2
TGCGCCAGCAGCTCGACAGGGGACCTTACCACCGGGGAGCTGTTTTTT
CASSSTGDLTTGELFF
>TRBV6-1|once|-|TRBJ2-3
TGTGCCAGCAGCAAGGGACTTTCTGGCACAGATACGCAGTATTTT
CASSKGLSGTDTQYF
>TRBV4-1|once|-|TRBJ2-3
TGCGCCAGCAGCCAGTCCAGGGATACGCAGTATTTT
CASSQSRDTQYF
>TRBV2|-|-|TRBJ2-3
TGTGCCAGCAGTGAATCGGCACCGACAGATACGCAGTATTTT
CASSESAPTDTQYF
>TRBV21-1|once|-|TRBJ1-3
-
CASSKGAGWASGNTIYF
>TRBV29-1|-|TRBD1|TRBJ1-5
TGCAGCGTCGTCCCGACAGGGCTCAATCAGCCCCAGCATTTT
CSVVPTGLNQPQHF
>TRBV18|-|TRBD1|TRBJ1-1
TGTGCCAGCTCACCACGGACAGGGGGCAAGGACACTGAAGCTTTCTTT
CASSPRTGGKDTEAFF
>TRBV19|once|-|TRBJ1-6
TGTGCCAGTACCCAGGGAGAGTCACCCCTCCACTTT
CASTQGESPLHF
>TRBV27|once|-|TRBJ1-1
TGTGCCAGCAGTTTTATTACAGCGGCGCGGACTGAAGCTTTCTTT
CASSFITAARTEAFF
>TRBV7-2|-|-|TRBJ2-3
TGTGCCAGCACTCTGGCCTATTCCACAGATACGCAGTATTTT
CASTLAYSTDTQYF